The 27 T cell receptor beta chains below come from one sample, sequenced in a study of pediatric ulcerative colitis. The repertoire was sequenced with immunoSEQ multiplex PCR; TCRdb's copy has only in-frame clones and lacks some. The sample shows 30,000 or so clones, roughly four fifths of them seen only once. The sequenced sample consisted of blood. The origin of the receptors is a boy younger than 18 with severe ulcerative colitis.

This chain links TRBV29-1 with TRBJ1-2; TRBD1 matches at 9 bases. This CDR3 comprises 14 residues. With V trimmed by 4 bases and J by 4 bases, 7 bases remained unmatched. The germline CDR1 and CDR2 sequences are SQVTM and ANQGSEA. The CDR3 DNA is TGCAGCGTTGTAAAACAGGGGGCCGGCTATGGCTACACCTTC. Translating it yields CSVVKQGAGYGYTF.

The rearrangement joins TRBV25-1 to TRBJ2-7; D may be TRBD1 (5 bases). V was clipped by 8 bases and J by 3 bases, with 11 bases between them. The CDR3 has 12 residues. Germline V lookup: CDR1 MGHDK, CDR2 SYGVNS. The CDR3 reads CASSGFGYEQYF. In DNA form, the CDR3 reads TGTGCCAGCTCAGGGTTTGGCTACGAGCAGTACTTC.

This clone occurred once. The rearrangement joins TRBV5-4 to TRBJ1-2; no clear D. The CDR3 is 15 residues long. Germline V lookup: CDR1 SGHNT, CDR2 YYREEE (reference sequence). With 0 bases removed from V and 3 bases from J, the gap between germline ends came to 12 bases. CDR3 protein: CASSLGSAVDYGYTF. DNA of the CDR3: TGTGCCAGCAGCTTGGGTTCCGCGGTTGACTATGGCTACACCTTC.

The chain uses TRBV6-6 and TRBJ2-7; D remains ambiguous. This CDR3 region has 11 residues. Germline assignment: CDR1 MNHNY and CDR2 SVGAGI (reference sequence). V was shortened by 0 bases and J by 5 bases, with 2 bases between the two germline ends. The CDR3 sequence is CASSYSNEQYF. The CDR3 region has the DNA TGTGCCAGCAGTTACTCGAACGAGCAGTACTTC.

The rearrangement joins TRBV13 to TRBJ2-6; weak D call: TRBD2 (5 bases). The germline V gene has CDR1 PRHDT and CDR2 FYEKMQ (reference sequence). CDR3 length: 15 residues. Trimming cost V 5 bases and J 4 bases, with 12 bases left between them. This CDR3 reads CASSPRGTGANVLTF. CDR3 coding DNA: TGTGCCAGCAGCCCCCGGGGAACCGGGGCCAACGTCCTGACTTTC.

The chain combines TRBV9 with TRBJ2-7; 8 nucleotides agree with TRBD2. Germline V gene sequence: CDR1 SGDLS, CDR2 YYNGEE. CDR3 length: 15 amino acids. The V and J ends lost 3 bases and 7 bases, in that order; junction bases with no gene match: 12. CDR3 sequence reads: CASSAGTRLTGEQYF. The CDR3 DNA reads TGTGCCAGCAGCGCCGGGACTAGGCTCACTGGAGAGCAGTACTTC.

This chain uses TRBV7-3 with TRBJ2-1, with 10 bases fitting TRBD1. Germline CDR1 SGHTA, CDR2 FQGTGA. Unmatched junction bases numbered 2, after V lost 3 bases and J lost 6 bases. The CDR3 covers 14 residues. The CDR3 DNA reads as TGTGCCAGCAGCTTGGGACAGGGGTTCAATGAGCAGTTCTTC. Its translation: CASSLGQGFNEQFF.

The chain joins TRBV2 to TRBJ1-1, with D uncertain. Between the trimmed V and J ends, which lost 7 bases and 11 bases, there was a span of 17 bases. This CDR3 has 12 residues. Germline V CDR1 and CDR2: SNHLY, FYNNEI. The CDR3 coding sequence is TGTGCCAGCAAGTCCGAGTCTGTTGTTGCTTTCTTT. The encoded protein is CASKSESVVAFF.

V gene TRBV11-3 combines with J gene TRBJ1-2, with a possible D match to TRBD1 (5 bases). Trimming left V 1 base short and J 5 bases short, with 23 bases between. The CDR3 length is 18 residues. Germline-derived CDR1 and CDR2 are SGHNT and YENEEA. CDR3 in amino acids: CASSLAPAQEYPLYGYTF. Here the CDR3 DNA reads TGTGCCAGCAGCTTAGCCCCTGCACAGGAGTATCCTTTGTATGGCTACACCTTC.

This chain uses TRBV5-4 with TRBJ2-4; the match to TRBD1 covers 9 bases. Trimming took 0 bases from V and 6 from J; bases not matched to a gene: 4. This CDR3 is 15 amino acids long. Germline lookup yields CDR1 SGHNT and CDR2 YYREEE (reference sequence). The CDR3 here is CASSLEGQGRNIQYF. CDR3 DNA sequence: TGTGCCAGCAGCTTGGAAGGACAGGGGAGAAACATTCAGTACTTC. The entire variable domain, with the rest obtained from reference TRBV5-4 and TRBJ2-4, is as follows: ETGVTQSPTHLIKTRGQQVTLRCSSQSGHNTVSWYQQALGQGPQFIFQYYREEENGRGNFPPRFSGLQFPNYSSELNVNALELDDSALYLCASSLEGQGRNIQYFGAGTRLSVL.

The V gene is TRBV25-1, the J gene TRBJ1-1, with TRBD1 matching over 7 bases. This CDR3 spans 15 amino acids. Germline V gene data show CDR1 as MGHDK and CDR2 as SYGVNS. Trimming took 4 bases from V and 5 from J; bases not matched to a gene: 10. CDR3 bases: TGTGCCAGCAGTGCTCCGACAGGGCTAAGGACTGAAGCTTTCTTT. Translating gives CASSAPTGLRTEAFF.

The sample holds a few counts of this clone. The chain employs TRBV11-1 and TRBJ2-7; the match to TRBD1 covers 9 bases. The CDR3 has 14 amino acids. Germline values: CDR1 SGHAT, CDR2 FQDESV (reference sequence). Losses at the gene ends were 4 bases for V and 4 bases for J; bases not matched to a gene: 5. This CDR3 reads CASSSLGTGYEQYF. For the CDR3, the DNA is TGTGCCAGCAGCTCCCTGGGGACAGGGTACGAGCAGTACTTC. Complete variable domain (other parts from reference TRBV11-1 and TRBJ2-7): EAEVAQSPRYKITEKSQAVAFWCDPISGHATLYWYRQILGQGPELLVQFQDESVVDDSQLPKDRFSAERLKGVDSTLKIQPAELGDSAMYLCASSSLGTGYEQYFGPGTRLTVT.

This sequence joins TRBV7-8 and TRBJ1-4; weak D call: TRBD1 (6 bases). Trimming took off 1 base at V and 0 bases at J, with 15 bases between the two ends. The CDR3 extends over 18 amino acids. Looked up from germline, CDR1 is SGHVS and CDR2 is FQNEAQ. CDR3 in amino acids: CASSLGRGIITTNEKLFF. Here the CDR3 DNA reads TGTGCCAGCAGCTTAGGCAGGGGAATCATCACAACTAATGAAAAACTGTTTTTT.

This sequence joins TRBV30 and TRBJ1-4, with 10 bases lining up with TRBD1. The CDR3 consists of 15 residues. Per the germline V gene, CDR1 is GTSNPN and CDR2 is SVGIG (reference sequence). The V and J ends lost 2 bases and 10 bases, in that order; junction bases with no gene match: 10. The CDR3 DNA is TGTGCCTGGAGTCACCCAGGGACAGGGGAGGCAAAACTGTTTTTT. Translation gives CAWSHPGTGEAKLFF. Filled out from reference TRBV30 and TRBJ1-4, the complete variable domain reads SQTIHQWPATLVQPVGSPLSLECTVEGTSNPNLYWYRQAAGRGLQLLFYSVGIGQISSEVPQNLSASRPQDRQFILSSKKLLLSDSGFYLCAWSHPGTGEAKLFFGSGTQLSVL.

This clone was recorded only once. The chain has TRBV7-8 and TRBJ2-6, with unresolved D. Trimming pared 5 bases from V and 0 bases from J, leaving 8 bases between. CDR3 length equals 15 residues. The germline V gene encodes CDR1 SGHVS and CDR2 FQNEAQ. The CDR3 nucleotides are TGTGCCAGCAGCGCCAGGAGCTCTGGGGCCAACGTCCTGACTTTC. Residues: CASSARSSGANVLTF.

The rearrangement joins TRBV2 to TRBJ1-1; D is perhaps TRBD1 (5 bases). CDR3 length: 14 residues. Trimming stripped 10 bases from V and 1 base from J, with 16 bases between. Looked up from germline, CDR1 is SNHLY and CDR2 is FYNNEI. In DNA form, the CDR3 reads TGTGCCACCACAGGACCCCCTCCGAACACTGAAGCTTTCTTT. Translating gives CATTGPPPNTEAFF.

The V and J genes are TRBV12-5 and TRBJ1-2, with D uncertain. The CDR3 has 13 amino acids. V dropped 1 base and J dropped 9 bases, with 12 bases sitting between them. Germline V gene lookup returns CDR1 LGHNT and CDR2 FRNRAP. The CDR3 DNA is TGTGCTAGTGGTTTGGATGAGCGAACCCGCTACACCTTC. This sequence encodes CASGLDERTRYTF.

The V and J genes are TRBV5-4 and TRBJ1-6; 8 bases agree with TRBD1. Germline CDR1 reads SGHNT; CDR2 reads YYREEE (reference sequence). With 2 bases clipped from V and 0 bases from J, the junction kept 4 bases outside the gene matches. The CDR3 loop spans 17 amino acids. The DNA for the CDR3 is TGTGCCAGCAGCTTAAATCAGGGGGCCTCCTATAATTCACCCCTCCACTTT. It yields the protein CASSLNQGASYNSPLHF.

The chain combines TRBV27 with TRBJ2-4; unclear D gene. Trimming removed 4 bases from V and 7 bases from J, with 14 bases in between. Looked up from germline, CDR1 is MNHEY and CDR2 is SMNVEV (reference sequence). This CDR3 is 14 amino acids long. The CDR3 coding sequence is TGTGCCAGCAGTTATACCAATTCGGTGAACATTCAGTACTTC. Translation: CASSYTNSVNIQYF.

The rearrangement links TRBV18 to TRBJ1-6; D is unclear. Germline CDR1 is KGHSH and CDR2 is LQKENI. The CDR3 runs 14 residues. The V end was cut by 3 bases, the J end by 4 bases, with 7 bases between. CDR3 region: CASSPAGYNSPLHF. CDR3 sequence (DNA): TGTGCCAGCTCACCGGCCGGGTATAATTCACCCCTCCACTTT.

The chain joins TRBV6-5 to TRBJ2-1, with D tentatively TRBD1 or TRBD2 (5 bases each). Germline CDR1 and CDR2: MNHEY and SVGAGI. This CDR3 comprises 15 residues. V lost 4 bases and J 0 bases, leaving 10 bases between the germline ends. In nucleotides, the CDR3 is TGTGCCAGCAGTTTACGGGGCAACTCCTACAATGAGCAGTTCTTC. This translates into CASSLRGNSYNEQFF.

The CDR3 DNA sequence: TGTGCCAGCAGCATCGGACAGATCTATCAGCCCCAGCATTTT. Translation gives CASSIGQIYQPQHF. This chain joins TRBV28 and TRBJ1-5; TRBD1 might be the D (6 bases). Per germline, CDR1 MDHEN and CDR2 SYDVKM. Trimming removed 6 bases at V and 5 bases at J, with 14 bases between. The CDR3 totals 14 residues.

This chain links TRBV4-1 with TRBJ2-1; TRBD1 matches at 9 bases. CDR1 and CDR2 from the germline V gene are MGHRA and YSYEKL. The CDR3 is 14 residues long. V trimming: 3 bases; J trimming: 4 bases; junction bases outside the gene matches: 1. CDR3 DNA sequence: TGCGCCAGCAGCCAGGGGACAGGGTACAATGAGCAGTTCTTC. This gives the protein CASSQGTGYNEQFF.

V is TRBV2 and J is TRBJ1-5, with D unresolved. The CDR3 length is 14 residues. Germline V gives CDR1 SNHLY, CDR2 FYNNEI. The V and J ends lost 2 bases and 0 bases respectively, with 5 bases between them. The DNA for the CDR3 is TGTGCCAGCAGTGAACAGACTAGCAATCAGCCCCAGCATTTT. Translating gives CASSEQTSNQPQHF.

The chain recombines TRBV30 with TRBJ2-2; maybe TRBD1 (6 bases). V was cut by 4 bases and J by 3 bases, with 12 bases left in between. Germline CDR1 reads GTSNPN; CDR2 reads SVGIG (reference sequence). The CDR3 sequence is 14 residues long. The CDR3 is CAWTLGQHTGELFF. CDR3 DNA: TGTGCCTGGACACTAGGACAGCACACCGGGGAGCTGTTTTTT.

The chain combines TRBV2 with TRBJ1-6; D gene unclear. V was clipped by 0 bases and J by 5 bases, with 2 bases between them. CDR3 length: 13 amino acids. The germline V gene encodes CDR1 SNHLY and CDR2 FYNNEI. DNA of the CDR3: TGTGCCAGCAGTGAAGCCCATAATTCACCCCTCCACTTT. As protein: CASSEAHNSPLHF.

This clone appeared once. The CDR3 sequence: CATSRDRSNLYGYTF. The CDR3, as DNA: TGTGCCACCAGCAGAGATAGAAGCAACCTTTATGGCTACACCTTC. The J gene is TRBJ1-2, the V gene TRBV15; D not resolved. Germline loops: CDR1 LNHNV, CDR2 YYDKDF (reference sequence). The CDR3 totals 15 residues. V was cut by 0 bases and J by 5 bases, with 13 bases left in between.